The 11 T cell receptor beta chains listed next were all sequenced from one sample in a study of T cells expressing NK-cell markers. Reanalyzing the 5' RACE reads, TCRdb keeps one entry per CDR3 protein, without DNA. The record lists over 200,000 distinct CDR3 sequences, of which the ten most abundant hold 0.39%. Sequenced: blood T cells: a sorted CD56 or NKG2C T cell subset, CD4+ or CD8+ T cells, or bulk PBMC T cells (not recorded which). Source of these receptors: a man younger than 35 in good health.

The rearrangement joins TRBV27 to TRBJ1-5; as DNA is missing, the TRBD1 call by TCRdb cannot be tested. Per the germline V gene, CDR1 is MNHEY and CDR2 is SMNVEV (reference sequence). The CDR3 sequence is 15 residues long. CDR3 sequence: CASSPPRTECQPQHF.

The CDR3 sequence is CASSVAQPNSPLHF. The V gene is TRBV5-1, the J gene TRBJ1-6. From germline, CDR1 is SGHRS and CDR2 YFSETQ. The CDR3 has 14 residues.

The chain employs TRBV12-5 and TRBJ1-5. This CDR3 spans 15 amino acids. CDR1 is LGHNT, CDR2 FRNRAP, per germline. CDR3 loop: CASGLAQTLYQPQHF.

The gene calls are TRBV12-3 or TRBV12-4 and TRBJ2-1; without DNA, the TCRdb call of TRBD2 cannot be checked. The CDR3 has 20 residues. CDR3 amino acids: CASSPGTSGRANSVGNEQFF.

This CDR3 reads CASSGPDVHSINSSTDTQYF. The gene calls are TRBV27 and TRBJ2-3; TCRdb selects TRBD1, and the lack of DNA leaves this call unchecked. The CDR3 is made up of 20 amino acids. The germline gives CDR1 MNHEY, CDR2 SMNVEV (reference sequence).

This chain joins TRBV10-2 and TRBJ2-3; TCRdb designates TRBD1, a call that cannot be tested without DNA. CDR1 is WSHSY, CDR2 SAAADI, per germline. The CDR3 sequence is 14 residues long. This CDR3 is CAIEQGGLTDTQYF.

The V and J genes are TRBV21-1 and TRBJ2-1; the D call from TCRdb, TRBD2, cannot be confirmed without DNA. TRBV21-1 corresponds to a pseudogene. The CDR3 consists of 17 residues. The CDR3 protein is CASSNPCGLAPGNEQFF.

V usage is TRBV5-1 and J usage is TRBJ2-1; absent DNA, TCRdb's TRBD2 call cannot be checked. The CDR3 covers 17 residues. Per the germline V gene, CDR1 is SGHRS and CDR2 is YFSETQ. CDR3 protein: CASSLGPSANTYNEQFF.

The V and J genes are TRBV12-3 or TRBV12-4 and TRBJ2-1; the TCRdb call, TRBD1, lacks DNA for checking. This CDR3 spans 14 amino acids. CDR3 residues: CASSLGGNYNEQFF.

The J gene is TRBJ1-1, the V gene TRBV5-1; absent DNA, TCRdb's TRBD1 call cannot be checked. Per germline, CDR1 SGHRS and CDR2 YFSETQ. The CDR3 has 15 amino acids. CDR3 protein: CASSEETGGPGIAFF. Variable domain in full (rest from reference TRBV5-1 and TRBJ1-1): KAGVTQTPRYLIKTRGQQVTLSCSPISGHRSVSWYQQTPGQGLQFLFEYFSETQRNKGNFPGRFSGRQFSNSRSEMNVSTLELGDSALYLCASSEETGGPGIAFFGQGTRLTVV.

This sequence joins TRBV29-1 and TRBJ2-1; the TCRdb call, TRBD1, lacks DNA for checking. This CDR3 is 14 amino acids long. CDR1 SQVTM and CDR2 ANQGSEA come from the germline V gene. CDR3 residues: CSVEAPGLGNEQFF.